This T cell receptor beta chain was profiled in a study of shared clonotypes between healthy human individuals. In the CD4+ fraction, cells were divided into CD45RA+ naive and CD45RA-negative memory subsets. Using immunoSEQ multiplex PCR, the repertoire was profiled, and TCRdb retains in-frame clones only, with some absent. The sample lists more than 2 million clones, under 97% occurring once. The CDR3 spans 13 residues. Remarks on this clone: Its antigen is as yet unknown.

Study observations and caveats: Sequencing of the sorted subsets was shown by rarefaction to be incomplete despite large depth.

What was sequenced was naive CD4+ T cells sorted from blood. Specified subset: CD45RA+ positively selected. V and J are TRBV21-1 and TRBJ1-2; the D segment call TRBD1 is taken from the table without a DNA check. TRBV21-1 corresponds to a pseudogene. This receptor was identified in a man younger than 30 in good health. The CDR3 nucleotides read TGTGCCACTACGGACAGACGATTCTATGGCTACACCTTC. Translation: CATTDRRFYGYTF.